These 20 T cell receptor beta chains originate from one sample sequenced in a study of regulatory T cells in long-lasting Graves disease. The TCR beta library used iRepertoire HTBI primers with Arm-PCR amplification of CDR3. TCRdb used MiXCR to reprocess the multiplex PCR reads, holding one entry per CDR3 protein. The profile shows around 500,000 distinct CDR3 sequences, around an eighth of them singletons. Noted time point: newly diagnosed GD, antithyroid drugs for less than 3 months. From RNA extracted from PBMCs, the TCR library was made. These data were also reused for a study on T cells in Graves' hyperthyroidism and ophthalmopathy.

Source: peripheral blood mononuclear cells (PBMCs), taken at new diagnosis, from a patient treated with antithyroid drugs. Receptor source: a man aged 25-45 years with Graves disease.

This rearrangement joins TRBV6-8 to TRBJ1-1; D may be TRBD1 (5 bases). V was shortened by 0 bases and J by 8 bases, with 10 bases between the two germline ends. CDR1 is MNHGY and CDR2 is SAAAGT in the germline V gene. CDR3 length: 13 residues. The chain's CDR3 is CASSYSAGREAFF. The DNA for the CDR3 is TGTGCCAGCAGTTACTCTGCAGGGAGGGAAGCTTTCTTT.

The chain recombines TRBV20-1 with TRBJ1-6; 7 nucleotides align to TRBD1. Germline V gene lookup returns CDR1 DFQATT and CDR2 SNEGSKA (reference sequence). V shed 5 bases, J shed 0 bases, and the junction held 4 bases outside the gene matches. This CDR3 region has 15 residues. Written as DNA, the CDR3 is TGCAGTGCTCTCCGGGACAGCTCCTATAATTCACCCCTCCACTTT. It yields the protein CSALRDSSYNSPLHF.

This clonotype was detected many times. The V gene is TRBV9, the J gene TRBJ2-3, with D unclear. The V and J ends lost 1 base and 1 base respectively, with 7 bases between them. Germline V lookup: CDR1 SGDLS, CDR2 YYNGEE. The CDR3 is 14 amino acids. The CDR3 coding sequence is TGTGCCAGCAGCGTACCTGGCGGCACAGATACGCAGTATTTT. Amino acid sequence: CASSVPGGTDTQYF. The whole variable domain, filled in from reference TRBV9 and TRBJ2-3, reads DSGVTQTPKHLITATGQRVTLRCSPRSGDLSVYWYQQSLDQGLQFLIQYYNGEERAKGNILERFSAQQFPDLHSELNLSSLELGDSALYFCASSVPGGTDTQYFGPGTRLTVL.

This clonotype showed up many times. The V gene is TRBV12-3 or TRBV12-4, the J gene TRBJ1-2; D might be TRBD1 (6 bases). V was shortened by 0 bases and J by 3 bases, with 20 bases between the two germline ends. The CDR3 has 18 amino acids. Written as DNA, the CDR3 is TGTGCCAGCAGTTTAGCGCGGTATACCGGAAACAGGGACTATGGCTACACCTTC. Translated: CASSLARYTGNRDYGYTF.

This clonotype showed up many times. CDR3 in DNA: TGTGCCAGCAGCTTAGTTGCGGCGAACACTGAAGCTTTCTTT. Translation: CASSLVAANTEAFF. V gene TRBV7-8 combines with J gene TRBJ1-1; D not certain. Germline V gene data show CDR1 as SGHVS and CDR2 as FQNEAQ. The germline V and J ends were trimmed by 1 base and 1 base, with 7 bases remaining between them. The length of the CDR3 is 14 residues.

This clonotype was seen many times. The chain employs TRBV11-3 and TRBJ2-7, with a possible D match to TRBD2 (5 bases). Germline CDR1 reads SGHNT; CDR2 reads YENEEA. The CDR3 has 13 amino acids. V was clipped by 1 base and J by 5 bases, with 9 bases between them. CDR3 region: CASSLGAANEQYF. CDR3 coding DNA: TGTGCCAGCAGCTTAGGAGCGGCTAACGAGCAGTACTTC.

This clonotype was seen more than once but under ten times. The V call is TRBV19, the J call TRBJ2-5; 9 nucleotides align to TRBD2. The germline CDR1 and CDR2 sequences are LNHDA and SQIVND (reference sequence). The CDR3 is 14 residues long. The V segment lost 6 bases and the J segment 10 bases; nucleotides outside the gene matches: 12. CDR3 protein: CASREREAGGDQYF. CDR3 sequence (DNA): TGTGCCAGTAGGGAGCGGGAGGCCGGAGGGGACCAGTACTTC.

The table lists this clonotype with many counts. The chain carries TRBV29-1 and TRBJ2-3; the D call may be TRBD1 or TRBD2 (6 bases each). Per germline, CDR1 SQVTM and CDR2 ANQGSEA. Between the trimmed V and J ends, which lost 7 bases and 6 bases, there was a span of 14 bases. This CDR3 is 12 amino acids long. The CDR3 region is CSAGGGTDTQYF. In nucleotides, the CDR3 is TGCAGCGCCGGAGGGGGAACGGATACGCAGTATTTT.

J is TRBJ2-1 and V is TRBV27; 7 nucleotides align to TRBD1. After removal of 7 bases from V and 1 base from J, the junction contained 4 bases not matched to a gene. The CDR3 is 14 residues long. The germline gives CDR1 MNHEY, CDR2 SMNVEV (reference sequence). CDR3 bases: TGTGCCAGCAAGTGGGACAGATCCTACAATGAGCAGTTCTTC. It translates to CASKWDRSYNEQFF.

CDR3 amino acids: CAWSVGQGTYNEQFF. The DNA of the CDR3 is TGTGCCTGGAGTGTCGGGCAGGGAACCTACAATGAGCAGTTCTTC. This rearrangement joins TRBV30 to TRBJ2-1; tentative D call: TRBD1 (5 bases). Trimming left V 0 bases short and J 2 bases short, with 11 bases between. Germline assignment: CDR1 GTSNPN and CDR2 SVGIG (reference sequence). The CDR3 totals 15 residues.

This clonotype appeared many times. A much larger clone lies one base from this, so it may be a read error. The chain carries TRBV28 and TRBJ2-5, with D unresolved. From germline, CDR1 is MDHEN and CDR2 SYDVKM. CDR3 length: 14 amino acids. The chain's CDR3 is CASSSVVGEETRYF. CDR3 DNA sequence: TGTGCCAGCAGTTCTGTGGTTGGAGAGGAGACCCGGTACTTC.

The chain couples TRBV5-4 to TRBJ1-2, with unresolved D. Germline loops: CDR1 SGHNT, CDR2 YYREEE (reference sequence). This CDR3 has 14 residues. V gave up 1 base and J gave up 4 bases, with 11 bases separating them. CDR3 region: CASSLSSSRYGYTF. DNA of the CDR3: TGTGCCAGCAGCTTGAGTTCCAGTCGCTATGGCTACACCTTC.

Ten or more counts support this clonotype. The chain carries TRBV5-5 and TRBJ2-4, with 7 bases aligning to TRBD2. CDR1 and CDR2 (germline): SGHKS, YYEKEE (reference sequence). With 0 bases clipped from V and 0 bases from J, the junction kept 6 bases outside the gene matches. The CDR3 spans 17 residues. CDR3 in amino acids: CASSLASGGLAKNIQYF. DNA of the CDR3: TGTGCCAGCAGCTTGGCCTCGGGGGGACTAGCCAAAAACATTCAGTACTTC.

This chain connects TRBV27 to TRBJ1-5, with D hard to call. The V and J ends lost 6 bases and 9 bases respectively, with 15 bases between them. CDR1 and CDR2 from the germline V gene are MNHEY and SMNVEV (reference sequence). This CDR3 contains 13 residues. The CDR3 bases are TGTGCCAGCAGCAGCAGTTACTCCGGGCCCCAGCATTTT. The encoded protein is CASSSSYSGPQHF.

This clonotype was seen repeatedly, ten times or more. V is TRBV7-6 and J is TRBJ2-2; TRBD2 is a possible D gene (5 bases). The germline gives CDR1 SGHVS, CDR2 FNYEAQ. V gave up 0 bases and J gave up 1 base, with 6 bases separating them. The CDR3 sequence is 15 residues long. The DNA for the CDR3 is TGTGCCAGCAGCTTAGCCCGGGGGAACACCGGGGAGCTGTTTTTT. Translated, it gives CASSLARGNTGELFF.

This chain joins TRBV20-1 and TRBJ2-1; 8 positions match TRBD2. The CDR3 totals 17 residues. V shed 0 bases, J shed 0 bases, and the junction held 7 bases outside the gene matches. Germline V gene data show CDR1 as DFQATT and CDR2 as SNEGSKA (reference sequence). The CDR3 bases are TGCAGTGCTAGAGATCTCCAGCGGGAGAGCTCCTACAATGAGCAGTTCTTC. This encodes CSARDLQRESSYNEQFF.

This clonotype has more than one count but fewer than ten. The gene calls are TRBV20-1 and TRBJ1-2; maybe TRBD1 (6 bases). V lost 3 bases and J 6 bases, leaving 14 bases between the germline ends. The CDR3 runs to 13 residues. Germline V CDR1 and CDR2: DFQATT, SNEGSKA (reference sequence). CDR3 loop: CSARRGGRDGYTF. The CDR3 nucleotides read TGCAGTGCTAGGCGAGGGGGAAGGGATGGCTACACCTTC.

This clonotype has at least ten counts. The chain couples TRBV11-2 to TRBJ2-7; D could derive from TRBD1 or TRBD2 (5 bases each). Germline CDR1 reads SGHAT; CDR2 reads FQNNGV. Trimming removed 1 base from V and 2 bases from J, with 21 bases in between. This CDR3 has 18 residues. CDR3 coding DNA: TGTGCCAGCAGCTTAGTTGGTAGCGAGGCAGGGATTACCTACGAGCAGTACTTC. Protein sequence: CASSLVGSEAGITYEQYF.

The V and J genes are TRBV5-6 and TRBJ2-7, with D perhaps TRBD1 (5 bases). V was clipped by 0 bases and J by 5 bases, with 12 bases between them. Germline V gives CDR1 SGHDT, CDR2 YYEEEE. The CDR3 loop spans 14 amino acids. For the CDR3, the DNA is TGTGCCAGCAGCTTGGGTCCAGGGTCCCACGAGCAGTACTTC. It is translated as CASSLGPGSHEQYF.

The J gene is TRBJ2-3, the V gene TRBV12-3 or TRBV12-4; 7 bases are shared with TRBD2. This CDR3 region has 14 residues. V lost 7 bases to trimming and J lost 9 bases; unmatched junction nucleotides: 13. The CDR3 nucleotides are TGTGCCAGCAAAGGAGGCCTCCTCGGGGGGACGCAGTATTTT. Translation: CASKGGLLGGTQYF.